A single sample is the source of the 18 T cell receptor beta chains below, sequenced in a study of T cells in Graves' hyperthyroidism and ophthalmopathy. The investigators amplified TCR beta CDR3 regions from RNA transcripts. HTBI primers were used for first-round RT-PCR of the TCR CDR3. TCRdb analysed the multiplex PCR reads with MiXCR anew, one entry per CDR3 protein. The sample holds about 480,000 distinct CDR3 sequences, approximately 25% seen once. The material sequenced was blood. The receptors shown here come from a woman aged 25 to 45 with Graves' ophthalmopathy.

This clonotype came up many times. The V gene is TRBV6-5, the J gene TRBJ2-2; D uncertain. The V end lost 6 bases, the J end lost 6 bases, and 5 bases lay between the germline ends. The CDR3 extends over 11 amino acids. The germline CDR1 and CDR2 sequences are MNHEY and SVGAGI. CDR3 residues: CASSTAGELFF. CDR3 coding DNA: TGTGCCAGCAGCACAGCCGGGGAGCTGTTTTTT.

The sample holds a few counts of this clonotype. The rearrangement links TRBV3-1 to TRBJ2-2; no firm D call. The V gene's germline CDR1 is LGHDT and CDR2 YNNKEL (reference sequence). Between the trimmed V and J ends, which lost 4 bases and 5 bases, there was a span of 8 bases. The CDR3 length is 13 residues. The CDR3: CASSPTVTGELFF. The CDR3 bases are TGTGCCAGCAGCCCGACGGTTACCGGGGAGCTGTTTTTT.

The chain recombines TRBV28 with TRBJ1-5; TRBD1 might be the D (5 bases). The CDR3 consists of 15 residues. CDR1 MDHEN and CDR2 SYDVKM come from the germline V gene. The V and J ends lost 6 bases and 4 bases respectively, with 16 bases between them. CDR3 nucleotides: TGTGCCAGCAGCTCGACAGTGTCGCCGAATCAGCCCCAGCATTTT. Its protein is CASSSTVSPNQPQHF.

This clonotype was seen ten or more times. The chain combines TRBV6-8 with TRBJ1-3; D is unclear. The CDR3 extends over 13 amino acids. In germline, CDR1 is MNHGY, CDR2 SAAAGT. V lost 4 bases and J lost 4, with 8 bases in between. This CDR3 is CASSWDCGNTIYF. The CDR3 region has the DNA TGTGCCAGCAGTTGGGATTGCGGAAACACCATATATTTT.

The table lists this clonotype with a few counts. The chain combines TRBV4-3 with TRBJ1-5; tentative D call: TRBD1 (6 bases). V lost 3 bases, J lost 5 bases, and 14 bases lay in between. The germline V gene has CDR1 LGHNA and CDR2 YSLEER. The CDR3 loop spans 15 amino acids. CDR3 protein: CASSQFYREDQPQHF. CDR3 DNA: TGCGCCAGCAGCCAGTTCTACAGGGAAGATCAGCCCCAGCATTTT.

This sequence joins TRBV7-8 and TRBJ1-2; no definite D call. Germline V gene sequence: CDR1 SGHVS, CDR2 FQNEAQ. Trimming took off 5 bases at V and 0 bases at J, with 13 bases between the two ends. The CDR3 length is 15 residues. CDR3 amino acids: CASSPYSGPNYGYTF. The CDR3 bases are TGTGCCAGCAGCCCTTATTCCGGCCCTAACTATGGCTACACCTTC.

This chain joins TRBV11-2 and TRBJ2-1; D is unresolved. The length of the CDR3 is 13 residues. Germline loops: CDR1 SGHAT, CDR2 FQNNGV. The V gene lost 4 bases and the J gene lost 4 bases, with 8 bases spanning the gap. CDR3 DNA sequence: TGTGCCAGCAGCTCCATGCGGTACAATGAGCAGTTCTTC. Translated: CASSSMRYNEQFF. The whole variable domain, filled in from reference TRBV11-2 and TRBJ2-1, reads EAGVAQSPRYKIIEKRQSVAFWCNPISGHATLYWYQQILGQGPKLLIQFQNNGVVDDSQLPKDRFSAERLKGVDSTLKIQPAKLEDSAVYLCASSSMRYNEQFFGPGTRLTVL.

The V and J genes are TRBV28 and TRBJ1-1, with 8 bases fitting TRBD1. The length of the CDR3 is 16 residues. V lost 5 bases to trimming and J lost 0 bases; unmatched junction nucleotides: 8. Germline V lookup: CDR1 MDHEN, CDR2 SYDVKM. The CDR3 DNA reads as TGTGCCAGCAGTCCCCCCCGACAGGGGATGAACACTGAAGCTTTCTTT. Its translation is CASSPPRQGMNTEAFF.

The V call is TRBV6-4, the J call TRBJ1-3; 9 positions match TRBD1. V was clipped by 4 bases and J by 4 bases; unmatched bases: 11. Per germline, CDR1 MRHNA and CDR2 SNTAGT. The CDR3 contains 17 residues. The CDR3 region has the DNA TGTGCCAGCAGTGGACTTTTGGGACAGGGCATCGGAAACACCATATATTTT. Translated, it gives CASSGLLGQGIGNTIYF.

The rearrangement joins TRBV28 to TRBJ1-5; TRBD1 matches 9 bases. This CDR3 is 15 amino acids long. V dropped 6 bases and J dropped 6; count of bases not matched to a gene: 9. The germline V gene encodes CDR1 MDHEN and CDR2 SYDVKM. Here the CDR3 DNA reads TGTGCCAGCAGCCTAAGGACAGGGGTGCCTCAGCCCCAGCATTTT. Its translation: CASSLRTGVPQPQHF.

This clonotype was counted ten times or more. The chain joins TRBV20-1 to TRBJ1-1; no firm D call. Germline V gene sequence: CDR1 DFQATT, CDR2 SNEGSKA (reference sequence). This CDR3 contains 12 residues. CDR3 coding DNA: TGCATCCCAACGGAGGGTCCCCGGGCGGCTTTCTTT. It encodes CIPTEGPRAAFF.

This clonotype has just a few counts. The rearrangement uses TRBV19 and TRBJ2-6; TRBD2 is a possible D gene (5 bases). The germline V gene encodes CDR1 LNHDA and CDR2 SQIVND (reference sequence). V was clipped by 9 bases and J by 4 bases, with 16 bases between them. The CDR3 spans 15 residues. The CDR3 bases are TGTGCCAGCGGGATCCTGGGGTACGGGGCCAACGTCCTGACTTTC. Its protein product is CASGILGYGANVLTF.

This clonotype showed up just a few times. J is TRBJ1-1 and V is TRBV18, with D possibly being TRBD1 (5 bases). V lost 3 bases, J lost 2 bases, and 13 bases lay in between. CDR1 and CDR2 (germline): KGHSH, LQKENI. CDR3 size: 15 residues. CDR3 amino acids: CASSPSGTVNTEAFF. CDR3 in DNA: TGTGCCAGCTCACCCTCCGGGACGGTAAACACTGAAGCTTTCTTT.

This rearrangement joins TRBV6-1 to TRBJ1-5; 9 bases map to TRBD1. V dropped 5 bases and J dropped 4; count of bases not matched to a gene: 6. Germline V gene sequence: CDR1 MNHNS, CDR2 SASEGT. The length of the CDR3 is 15 residues. The CDR3 bases are TGTGCCAGCAGTACAGGGGGCGCGGTTAATCAGCCCCAGCATTTT. Residues: CASSTGGAVNQPQHF.

This clonotype occurred many times. The chain links TRBV12-3 or TRBV12-4 to TRBJ2-4, with D tentatively TRBD1 (5 bases). Trimming took off 5 bases at V and 0 bases at J, with 11 bases between the two ends. The CDR3 has 15 amino acids. The CDR3 sequence: CASSLRVLAKNIQYF. CDR3 nucleotide sequence: TGTGCCAGCAGTCTCAGGGTACTAGCCAAAAACATTCAGTACTTC.

J is TRBJ2-4 and V is TRBV11-1; either TRBD1 or TRBD2 may supply D (5 bases each). From germline, CDR1 is SGHAT and CDR2 FQDESV (reference sequence). V lost 1 base to trimming and J lost 0 bases, with 22 bases between them. This CDR3 has 20 amino acids. CDR3 in amino acids: CASSLVMQGLWTLAKNIQYF. CDR3 sequence (DNA): TGTGCCAGCAGCTTAGTAATGCAGGGTTTATGGACTTTAGCCAAAAACATTCAGTACTTC.

This clonotype appeared many times. The chain uses TRBV29-1 and TRBJ1-2; possibly TRBD1 for D (5 bases). Trimming cost V 3 bases and J 4 bases, with 12 bases left between them. This CDR3 has 13 residues. Germline V gene lookup returns CDR1 SQVTM and CDR2 ANQGSEA. CDR3 protein: CSVDDSSLYGYTF. As DNA, the CDR3 is TGCAGCGTTGACGACAGTAGTCTCTATGGCTACACCTTC.

The chain combines TRBV9 with TRBJ2-5; 7 bases match TRBD1. This CDR3 comprises 14 residues. In germline, CDR1 is SGDLS, CDR2 YYNGEE. The ends lost 0 bases at V and 3 bases at J; junction bases unmatched: 2. The CDR3 here is CASSVATGEETQYF. In nucleotides, the CDR3 is TGTGCCAGCAGCGTAGCCACAGGGGAAGAGACCCAGTACTTC.